The next 19 T cell receptor beta chains were all read from a single sample in a study of blood T cells in healthy people across ages. Sample-barcoded 5' priming and a J-beta primer mix drove a second PCR of 7 to 11 cycles. TCRdb analysed the 5' RACE reads with MiXCR anew, one entry per CDR3 protein. This sample has about 1.5 million distinct CDR3 sequences, with approximately 43% found just once. Sequenced material: blood. The source is a woman aged 18 to 35 in good health.

This chain uses TRBV27 with TRBJ1-6; D unclear. CDR3 size: 14 residues. Germline CDR1 reads MNHEY; CDR2 reads SMNVEV (reference sequence). V lost 3 bases and J 5 bases, leaving 8 bases between the germline ends. The CDR3 DNA reads TGTGCCAGCAGTTTGTTGGGCCATAATTCACCCCTCCACTTT. It encodes CASSLLGHNSPLHF.

Notes on this clonotype: A much larger clonotype is one base distant, so this may be a read error. The V gene is TRBV5-1, the J gene TRBJ2-1; D could derive from TRBD1 or TRBD2 (6 bases each). The V gene lost 7 bases and the J gene lost 6 bases, with 14 bases spanning the gap. The CDR3 runs 13 residues. Germline V gene sequence: CDR1 SGHRS, CDR2 YFSETQ. The CDR3 sequence is CASGNREANEQFF. The CDR3 nucleotides read TGCGCCAGCGGTAACAGGGAGGCCAATGAGCAGTTCTTC.

This clonotype turned up a few times. J is TRBJ1-1 and V is TRBV20-1; TRBD1 matches at 8 bases. The germline gives CDR1 DFQATT, CDR2 SNEGSKA (reference sequence). Trimming took 6 bases from V and 0 from J; bases not matched to a gene: 9. This CDR3 region has 15 residues. The CDR3 DNA reads as TGCAGTGCCCCGCAGGGGGCGGGCATGAACACTGAAGCTTTCTTT. It specifies CSAPQGAGMNTEAFF.

A few counts support this clonotype. This sequence joins TRBV20-1 and TRBJ1-2, with 8 bases aligning to TRBD1. The CDR3 is made up of 13 amino acids. Losses at the gene ends were 2 bases for V and 4 bases for J; bases not matched to a gene: 3. CDR1 is DFQATT and CDR2 is SNEGSKA in the germline V gene (reference sequence). CDR3: CSARQGAGYGYTF. In DNA, the CDR3 is TGCAGTGCTAGACAGGGGGCAGGCTATGGCTACACCTTC.

Worth noting for this clonotype: A much larger clone sits a single nucleotide away, making a read error possible. This sequence joins TRBV18 and TRBJ2-1, with TRBD1 matching over 7 bases. V gave up 8 bases and J gave up 5 bases; unmatched junction bases: 6. The CDR3 sequence is 13 residues long. Germline CDR1 KGHSH, CDR2 LQKENI. CDR3 sequence (DNA): TGTGCCAGCCCGGGACAGAGCAACAATGAGCAGTTCTTC. Its translation: CASPGQSNNEQFF.

CDR3 sequence: CSVRQGYNEQFF. The CDR3 region has the DNA TGCAGCGTTAGGCAGGGCTACAATGAGCAGTTCTTC. This chain links TRBV29-1 with TRBJ2-1; tentative D call: TRBD1 (5 bases). The V and J ends lost 5 bases and 3 bases respectively, with 8 bases between them. The CDR3 covers 12 residues. Germline-derived CDR1 and CDR2 are SQVTM and ANQGSEA.

The rearrangement links TRBV9 to TRBJ1-2; no definite D call. V lost 4 bases, J lost 3 bases, and 13 bases lay in between. There are 14 residues in the CDR3. CDR1 is SGDLS, CDR2 YYNGEE, per germline. The CDR3 region has the DNA TGTGCCAGCAGCCCGAGCGGGTACGACTATGGCTACACCTTC. Protein sequence: CASSPSGYDYGYTF.

The chain uses TRBV4-3 and TRBJ2-6; no reliable D call. Looked up from germline, CDR1 is LGHNA and CDR2 is YSLEER. Trimming cost V 2 bases and J 0 bases, with 2 bases left between them. CDR3 length: 14 residues. The CDR3 coding sequence is TGCGCCAGCAGCCAATGCTCTGGGGCCAACGTCCTGACTTTC. Translated: CASSQCSGANVLTF.

This chain joins TRBV20-1 and TRBJ2-1; 14 bases fit TRBD2. CDR1 and CDR2 (germline): DFQATT, SNEGSKA (reference sequence). This CDR3 has 14 amino acids. V lost 3 bases and J lost 13; bases outside the gene matches: 8. CDR3 DNA: TGCAGTGCTAGCCTTTCCGGGACTAGCGGGAGTCAGTTCTTC. This encodes CSASLSGTSGSQFF.

The V gene is TRBV6-5, the J gene TRBJ1-2; TRBD1 might be the D (5 bases). Germline-derived CDR1 and CDR2 are MNHEY and SVGAGI. Trimming pared 2 bases from V and 8 bases from J, leaving 12 bases between. The CDR3 is 13 residues long. CDR3 loop: CASSYMERDGYTF. CDR3 coding DNA: TGTGCCAGCAGTTACATGGAAAGGGACGGCTACACCTTC.

This clonotype was detected a few times. The gene calls are TRBV24-1 and TRBJ2-1, with D possibly being TRBD2 (5 bases). CDR3 length: 16 amino acids. The V end was cut by 0 bases, the J end by 0 bases, with 8 bases between. Germline V lookup: CDR1 KGHDR, CDR2 SFDVKD. CDR3 sequence: CATSDLRGSSYNEQFF. DNA of the CDR3: TGTGCCACCAGTGATTTGCGTGGGAGCTCCTACAATGAGCAGTTCTTC.

The CDR3 nucleotides read TGTGCCAGCAGCTTCCGACAGGGTGCGGCCGGGGAGCTGTTTTTT. Translated: CASSFRQGAAGELFF. The chain employs TRBV7-2 and TRBJ2-2; 7 bases are shared with TRBD1. Germline loops: CDR1 SGHTA, CDR2 FQGNSA. This CDR3 has 15 amino acids. Trimming took 3 bases from V and 6 from J; bases not matched to a gene: 7.

This clonotype was observed a few times. The chain couples TRBV5-1 to TRBJ1-4; unclear D gene. Trimming cost V 5 bases and J 3 bases, with 14 bases left between them. The CDR3 has 15 residues. Germline assignment: CDR1 SGHRS and CDR2 YFSETQ. CDR3 amino acids: CASSLEPAPNEKLFF. For the CDR3, the DNA is TGCGCCAGCAGTCTGGAGCCAGCGCCTAATGAAAAACTGTTTTTT.

V usage is TRBV20-1 and J usage is TRBJ2-2; D may be TRBD2 (5 bases). V was clipped by 3 bases and J by 2 bases, with 22 bases between them. Per germline, CDR1 DFQATT and CDR2 SNEGSKA (reference sequence). The CDR3 covers 18 residues. The CDR3 loop is CSARPTPFLGLNTGELFF. The DNA of the CDR3 is TGCAGTGCTAGGCCCACCCCTTTTCTAGGACTCAACACCGGGGAGCTGTTTTTT.

This clonotype turned up a few times. The J gene is TRBJ1-1, the V gene TRBV24-1, with 7 bases identical to TRBD1. The V segment lost 3 bases and the J segment 4 bases; nucleotides outside the gene matches: 7. The CDR3 sequence is 15 residues long. Germline CDR1 reads KGHDR; CDR2 reads SFDVKD. In DNA form, the CDR3 reads TGTGCCACCAGTGATATACAGGGGACTTTCACTGAAGCTTTCTTT. Its protein is CATSDIQGTFTEAFF.

The V call is TRBV29-1, the J call TRBJ2-1, with TRBD2 matching over 11 bases. V lost 6 bases, J lost 9 bases, and 10 bases stayed unmatched. The CDR3 length is 14 residues. Germline assignment: CDR1 SQVTM and CDR2 ANQGSEA. The CDR3 coding sequence is TGCAGCGTCATAGCGGGAGGGGGTTCTGGTGAGCAGTTCTTC. Amino acids: CSVIAGGGSGEQFF.

This clonotype was recorded once. V usage is TRBV5-1 and J usage is TRBJ2-7; D remains ambiguous. This CDR3 spans 14 amino acids. The ends were cut back, 3 bases at V and 7 bases at J, with 17 bases in the middle. Per the germline V gene, CDR1 is SGHRS and CDR2 is YFSETQ. The CDR3 sequence is CASSYPENYNEQYF. In nucleotides, the CDR3 is TGCGCCAGCAGCTACCCAGAGAACTACAATGAGCAGTACTTC.

About this clonotype itself: At one end the junction does not follow the germline gene, possibly because of a read error. The genes are TRBV15 and TRBJ2-1; TRBD1 matches 12 bases. There are 13 residues in the CDR3. CDR1 LNHNV and CDR2 YYDKDF come from the germline V gene (reference sequence). The CDR3 loop is CVTSRDRGHEQFF. CDR3 coding DNA: TGTGTCACCAGCAGGGACAGGGGGCATGAGCAGTTCTTC.

The chain couples TRBV29-1 to TRBJ1-1; 7 bases fit TRBD1. Trimming cost V 6 bases and J 0 bases; bases outside gene matches: 13. CDR3 length equals 16 residues. Per the germline V gene, CDR1 is SQVTM and CDR2 is ANQGSEA. As DNA, the CDR3 is TGCAGCGTCCCTCCCCCGACAGGGAACGTGAACACTGAAGCTTTCTTT. This translates into CSVPPPTGNVNTEAFF.